This paragraph covers one TCR beta chain sequence. The data were taken from a study of blood T cells in healthy people across ages. At the level of the study: There was about one barcoded beta molecule captured by template switching per two T cells.

A second PCR of 7 to 11 cycles used a sample-barcoded 5' primer and a J-beta primer mix. With 12 random nucleotides, a template-switch adaptor tagged each individual cDNA molecule. TCRdb analysed the 5' RACE reads with MiXCR anew, one entry per CDR3 protein. The repertoire holds more than 800,000 distinct CDR3 sequences, with more than 35% as singletons. CDR3 length equals 15 residues. The chain recombines TRBV21-1 with TRBJ2-1; TRBD2, as called in the table, went unchecked against the DNA. TRBV21-1 is listed as a pseudogene. The sequenced material came from blood. This clonotype was obtained from a woman aged 55-70 years in good health. Written as DNA, the CDR3 is TGTGCCAGCAGCACCCCTAGCGGGAGGGCTCGAGAGCAGTTCTTC. Translated: CASSTPSGRAREQFF.